These T cell receptor beta chains were read from a single sample in a study of response to subunit inactivated influenza vaccine. Each CDR3 protein gets one entry after TCRdb re-called the RT-PCR reads with MiXCR. Counted here are hundreds of thousands of distinct CDR3 sequences, approximately 10% occurring once; the ten biggest clones make up 11%. This sample also belongs to another study, concerning T cells expressing NK-cell markers.

The specimen comprised PBMCs from blood, sampled on the day of vaccination. The receptor set was obtained from a middle-aged man who received an inactivated influenza vaccine. The CDR3 runs from the conserved cysteine through the conserved F or W.

length	V	J	CDR3
16	TRBV12-3/TRBV12-4	TRBJ2-1	CASNPFNGRAKNEQFF
13	TRBV12-3/TRBV12-4	TRBJ2-2	CASSLSPTGELFF
14	TRBV7-8	TRBJ2-7	CASSQRSHSYEQYF
15	TRBV5-1	TRBJ2-6	CASSSTSGRANVLTF
17	TRBV5-1	TRBJ2-1	CASSLEAGSSSYNEQFF
14	TRBV7-2	TRBJ2-2	CASSPQVAIGELFF
17	TRBV6-5	TRBJ2-7	CASSYSDSGVGRDEQYF
15	TRBV18	TRBJ1-2	CASSPGPGLLAGYTF
17	TRBV6-1	TRBJ2-5	CASSPPPTSGGAETQYF
13	TRBV12-3/TRBV12-4	TRBJ2-3	CASSGGDTDTQYF
16	TRBV7-6	TRBJ2-1	CASSLGGSPSYNEQFF
16	TRBV4-3	TRBJ2-2	CASSPNSGSNTGELFF
12	TRBV7-9	TRBJ2-3	CASSTDTYTQYF
17	TRBV5-1	TRBJ2-1	CASSLGTGVSSYNEQFF
15	TRBV3-1	TRBJ2-1	CASSQVLGLDNEQFF
12	TRBV11-3	TRBJ2-1	CASSPNGDEQFF
13	TRBV4-3	TRBJ1-1	CASSHRENTEAFF
12	TRBV7-9	TRBJ2-7	CASSLEFSEQYF
16	TRBV7-9	TRBJ2-2	CASSQAGTFNHGELFF
13	TRBV29-1	TRBJ1-1	CSVNRQENTEAFF
15	TRBV7-3	TRBJ2-1	CASSFNGVSYNEQFF
14	TRBV27	TRBJ2-1	CASTPSGSMDEQFF
13	TRBV10-3	TRBJ2-7	CAISGRDGYEQYF
13	TRBV14	TRBJ2-1	CASSQDLVGEQFF
12	TRBV6-5	TRBJ2-1	CASRSSGVEQFF
14	TRBV6-1	TRBJ1-3	CASMAGHSGNTIYF
19	TRBV4-2	TRBJ1-6	CASSHRRNRDPTNNSPLHF
14	TRBV11-2	TRBJ1-1	CASSWTALNTEAFF
14	TRBV6-2/TRBV6-3	TRBJ2-4	CASSSGTQGNIQYF
13	TRBV7-8	TRBJ2-7	CASSPGGWYEQYF
15	TRBV7-2	TRBJ1-5	CASSYRTGRNQPQHF
14	TRBV20-1	TRBJ2-3	CSASTSGSVDTQYF
14	TRBV5-1	TRBJ2-6	CATKSSSGANVLTF
16	TRBV11-2	TRBJ2-3	CASSLVKGQHTDTQYF
17	TRBV11-2	TRBJ2-3	CASSGNYLPAATDTQYF
15	TRBV27	TRBJ2-5	CASSPHPAGRETQYF
14	TRBV28	TRBJ2-7	CASSLLAVNYEQYF
16	TRBV3-1	TRBJ1-1	CASSQEEGQGYTEAFF
16	TRBV9	TRBJ2-3	CASSPSVLSGRDTQYF
16	TRBV5-5	TRBJ1-1	CASSATLGLLNTEAFF